This T cell receptor (beta chain) is from a study of blood T cell repertoires in COVID-19. This clone was observed once. Authors' methods: Reference gene primer amplification yielded estimated nucleated cell counts. Assay used: immunoSEQ multiplex PCR; TCRdb lists only in-frame clones, some missing. V and J calls and clone size are copied from that table; D and trimming were computed from the DNA. The repertoire holds 100,000 to 140,000 clones, with around four fifths as singletons. This CDR3 is built from 13 residues. CDR1 is SNHLY and CDR2 is FYNNEI in the germline V gene. Deletions cut 4 bases from V and 7 bases from J, with 11 bases between.

This chain uses TRBV2 with TRBJ2-1; D perhaps matches TRBD2 (6 bases). The source is a man aged 65-85 years with acute or convalescent COVID-19. The sequenced sample consisted of peripheral blood. The CDR3 coding sequence is TGTGCCAGCAGTGGGGAAGGAGGGAATGAGCAGTTCTTC. This encodes CASSGEGGNEQFF.